Below are 15 T cell receptor beta chains sequenced from a single sample in a study of T-cell memory formation after mild COVID-19. TCRdb reprocessed the 5' RACE reads with MiXCR, giving one entry per CDR3 protein. The repertoire holds under 200,000 distinct CDR3 sequences, with around a third as singletons. The sequenced sample consisted of PBMCs or a T cell subset sorted from them (not recorded which). These receptors were taken from an adult woman who had mild COVID-19 (a few samples of this study predate the infection). Cell type and time point are not known.

In this sample, this clonotype turned up many times. This rearrangement joins TRBV12-5 to TRBJ2-1; D not resolved. This CDR3 is 11 amino acids long. V was pared by 1 base and J by 6 bases, with 1 base between. Germline V CDR1 and CDR2: LGHNT, FRNRAP. DNA of the CDR3: TGTGCTAGTGGTTTGGGCAATGAGCAGTTCTTC. Translated: CASGLGNEQFF.

This clonotype was seen a handful of times. This chain links TRBV12-3 or TRBV12-4 with TRBJ2-3; 8 bases are shared with TRBD2. The CDR3 consists of 16 residues. The J segment lost 2 bases and the V segment lost 4 bases, leaving 8 bases of the junction unmatched. CDR3 DNA sequence: TGTGCCAGCAGTTGGACTAGCTCGATCAACACAGATACGCAGTATTTT. Amino acids: CASSWTSSINTDTQYF.

The sample holds a few counts of this clonotype. The J gene is TRBJ2-5, the V gene TRBV3-1; D may be TRBD1 (5 bases). CDR1 is LGHDT and CDR2 is YNNKEL in the germline V gene (reference sequence). The CDR3 contains 14 residues. V lost 0 bases, J lost 3 bases, and 8 bases lay in between. CDR3 loop: CASSQETTEETQYF. Written as DNA, the CDR3 is TGTGCCAGCAGCCAAGAAACGACAGAAGAGACCCAGTACTTC.

CDR3 protein: CASGVDLPGHNEQFF. CDR3 in DNA: TGCGCCAGCGGGGTGGACTTGCCGGGACACAATGAGCAGTTCTTC. The rearrangement uses TRBV5-1 and TRBJ2-1; D is tentatively TRBD1 or TRBD2 (5 bases each). The CDR3 consists of 15 residues. Germline values: CDR1 SGHRS, CDR2 YFSETQ. V lost 7 bases and J 5 bases, leaving 19 bases between the germline ends.

This clonotype was counted between two and nine times. The CDR3 here is CASSARTYEQFF. In DNA form, the CDR3 reads TGTGCCAGCAGCGCCCGGACCTATGAGCAGTTCTTC. The chain links TRBV9 to TRBJ2-1, with D unclear. The CDR3 has 12 amino acids. Germline V lookup: CDR1 SGDLS, CDR2 YYNGEE. The ends were cut back, 3 bases at V and 8 bases at J, with 9 bases in the middle.

This clonotype has only a few counts. The J gene is TRBJ1-4, the V gene TRBV29-1, with 9 bases lining up with TRBD1. CDR1 and CDR2 (germline): SQVTM, ANQGSEA. V dropped 6 bases and J dropped 3; count of bases not matched to a gene: 8. The CDR3 contains 15 residues. CDR3 DNA sequence: TGCAGCGTCACCAGAGGACAGGGGCCTAATGAAAAACTGTTTTTT. This encodes CSVTRGQGPNEKLFF.

This clonotype came up a few times. V usage is TRBV15 and J usage is TRBJ2-4; 8 bases line up with TRBD2. Trimming cost V 5 bases and J 6 bases; bases outside gene matches: 6. The CDR3 length is 14 residues. Germline loops: CDR1 LNHNV, CDR2 YYDKDF (reference sequence). The CDR3 bases are TGTGCCACCAGCGTTGGACGGGGGGGAAACATTCAGTACTTC. Translated, it gives CATSVGRGGNIQYF.

This chain's CDR3 is CASSDGGSEAFF. CDR3 sequence (DNA): TGTGCCAGCAGTGACGGGGGCTCTGAAGCTTTCTTT. The genes are TRBV12-3 or TRBV12-4 and TRBJ1-1; D may be TRBD1 (6 bases). The CDR3 has 12 residues. Trimming cost V 5 bases and J 6 bases, with 10 bases left between them.

The chain employs TRBV15 and TRBJ2-2; 9 nucleotides line up with TRBD1. Germline V gene sequence: CDR1 LNHNV, CDR2 YYDKDF (reference sequence). V was clipped by 5 bases and J by 7 bases; unmatched bases: 5. This CDR3 has 14 amino acids. The CDR3 here is CATSRDRGNGELFF. CDR3 nucleotides: TGTGCCACCAGCCGTGACAGGGGGAACGGGGAGCTGTTTTTT.

There are many counts of this clonotype. V is TRBV3-1 and J is TRBJ2-7; no reliable D call. The CDR3 consists of 11 residues. Between the trimmed V and J ends, which lost 5 bases and 2 bases, there was a span of 4 bases. Germline CDR1 reads LGHDT; CDR2 reads YNNKEL (reference sequence). The CDR3: CASSSPYEQYF. The CDR3 region has the DNA TGTGCCAGCAGCTCCCCCTACGAGCAGTACTTC.

This clonotype was observed a few times. This chain uses TRBV7-9 with TRBJ2-3; D is perhaps TRBD2 (6 bases). V was clipped by 2 bases and J by 3 bases, with 12 bases between them. This CDR3 is 15 amino acids long. The germline CDR1 and CDR2 sequences are SEHNR and FQNEAQ (reference sequence). CDR3: CASSLRRSGTDTQYF. Written as DNA, the CDR3 is TGTGCCAGCAGCTTAAGGCGTAGCGGAACAGATACGCAGTATTTT. The whole variable domain, filled in from reference TRBV7-9 and TRBJ2-3, reads DTGVSQNPRHKITKRGQNVTFRCDPISEHNRLYWYRQTLGQGPEFLTYFQNEAQLEKSRLLSDRFSAERPKGSFSTLEIQRTEQGDSAMYLCASSLRRSGTDTQYFGPGTRLTVL.

This chain joins TRBV4-2 and TRBJ2-1, with 7 bases matching TRBD2. V dropped 1 base and J dropped 4; count of bases not matched to a gene: 1. This CDR3 has 14 residues. Germline CDR1 and CDR2: LGHNA and YNFKEQ. CDR3 DNA: TGTGCCAGCAGCCAAGGCGGGGGATACAATGAGCAGTTCTTC. This codes for CASSQGGGYNEQFF.

This clonotype has just a few counts. The chain has TRBV6-2 or TRBV6-3 and TRBJ2-1, with 7 bases identical to TRBD2. Germline trimming cut 4 bases from V and 8 bases from J; bases unmatched to any gene: 11. The CDR3 sequence is 15 residues long. In germline, CDR1 is MNHEY, CDR2 SVGEGT. The CDR3 coding sequence is TGTGCCAGCAGTTCTCCGAGCGGGACTATCCATGAGCAGTTCTTC. Protein: CASSSPSGTIHEQFF.

The CDR3 nucleotides are TGTGCCAGCAGCAGGGGACTAGCGGAGACCCAGTACTTC. This codes for CASSRGLAETQYF. The chain carries TRBV7-8 and TRBJ2-5, with 10 nucleotides matching TRBD2. V was clipped by 5 bases and J by 5 bases; unmatched bases: 2. Germline lookup yields CDR1 SGHVS and CDR2 FQNEAQ. This CDR3 has 13 residues.

The sample holds a few counts of this clonotype. The chain recombines TRBV7-2 with TRBJ2-5; 7 nucleotides match TRBD1. V was pared by 1 base and J by 5 bases, with 7 bases of the junction left unmatched. This CDR3 is built from 15 residues. Per the germline V gene, CDR1 is SGHTA and CDR2 is FQGNSA. The CDR3 here is CASSLEGGLGETQYF. The CDR3 nucleotides are TGTGCCAGCAGCTTAGAAGGGGGCCTTGGGGAGACCCAGTACTTC.